This is a list of T cell receptor beta chains from one sample in a study of PD-1 blockade in classical Hodgkin lymphoma. Data came from immunoSEQ multiplex PCR; TCRdb stores just in-frame clones and leaves some out. The sample has about 86,000 clones; roughly 89% are singletons. The material was peripheral blood mononuclear cells (PBMCs), obtained before the second cycle of nivolumab. The receptors were sampled from a human donor with classical Hodgkin lymphoma. Each CDR3 is given with its conserved first and last residue. Not every row has a clone size; where given, it reads once, few, many or a size class.

clone_size v_call cdr3_aa
- TRBV21-1 CASSTSYEQYF
- TRBV5-5 CASSLAEAARETQYF
once TRBV19 CASKGLAGGVNEQFF
- TRBV7-8 CASSLVELGRTEQFF
once TRBV4-1 CASSPGSSYGYTF
- TRBV2 CASSDPTEINSPLHF
few TRBV11-2 CASSFRDVSFF
- TRBV2 CASSAGFGVTGELFF
- TRBV6-4 CASSDSNRVGRTEAFF
once TRBV27 CASGAGGGELFF
- TRBV29-1 CSVDRGITDTQYF
- TRBV28 CASTPRGGGSLVTEAFF
- TRBV18 CASSPQATGANVLTF
- TRBV13 CASSLGGRGYNEQFF
- TRBV5-1 CASSRDRVEETQYF
- TRBV11-2 CASSPRAEVGLGGYEQYF
- TRBV13 CASSLKGGVPEQYF
- TRBV5-6 CASSLGAGGFYNEQFF
- TRBV5-8 CASSGSYNEQFF
- TRBV15 CATSRVYENTEAFF
- TRBV7-8 CASSLNLVSEAFF
- TRBV19 CASSIRADYGYTF
- TRBV6-1 CASSEDGRGEQFF
- TRBV6-4 CASRPPGYQKTQYF
- TRBV28 CASRTEGGAYEQYF
- TRBV27 CASSFFARPGVNTEAFF
- TRBV7-9 CASSREGDTYEQYF
- TRBV11-2 CASSLDGGAYEQYF
- TRBV6-1 CASSEGHSGASTDTQYF
few TRBV28 CASSLGLASGRMGTDTQYF
- TRBV28 CASSDQRTYRGGEKLFF
- TRBV5-1 CASSLSGDEQFF
- TRBV19 CASSRRESAYEQYF
- TRBV13 CASSRTTGGAETQYF
- TRBV19 CASKLAFYVDTQYF
- TRBV6-6 CASTPDPSGNTIYF
- TRBV15 CATSREGELGETQYF
- TRBV27 CASGEYEQYF
- TRBV7-9 CASSLGLAPNNEQFF
- TRBV7-9 CASSEGWREETQYF
few TRBV2 CASSSSGNGQKFF
- TRBV7-9 CASSRRGLEETQYF
- TRBV27 CASSFPSVNTQYF
- TRBV9 CASSDPGGQEKLFF
- TRBV18 CASSPGTAQETQYF
- TRBV28 CASYPGQGAWAFF
- TRBV5-1 CASSLAVGGQGWMNTEAFF
- TRBV4-2 CASSQDQNRATNEKLFF
- TRBV27 CASSQVQGHGYTF
- TRBV7-2 CASSLVTSGTYEQYF
- TRBV5-1 CASSFKLAGGPSRDTQYF
- TRBV2 CASKVGLETQYF